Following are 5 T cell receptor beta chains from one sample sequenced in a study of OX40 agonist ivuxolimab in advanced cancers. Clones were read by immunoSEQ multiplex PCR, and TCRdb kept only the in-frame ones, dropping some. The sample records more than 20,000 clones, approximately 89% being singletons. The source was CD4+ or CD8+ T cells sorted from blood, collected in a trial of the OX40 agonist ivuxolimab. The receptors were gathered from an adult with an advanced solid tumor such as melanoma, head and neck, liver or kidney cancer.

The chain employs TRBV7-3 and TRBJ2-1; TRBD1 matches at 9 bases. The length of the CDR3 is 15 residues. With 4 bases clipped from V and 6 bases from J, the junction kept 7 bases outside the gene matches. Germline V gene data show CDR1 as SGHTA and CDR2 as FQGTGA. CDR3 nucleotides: TGTGCCAGCAGCTCAAGACAGGGGGTCTCCAATGAGCAGTTCTTC. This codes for CASSSRQGVSNEQFF.

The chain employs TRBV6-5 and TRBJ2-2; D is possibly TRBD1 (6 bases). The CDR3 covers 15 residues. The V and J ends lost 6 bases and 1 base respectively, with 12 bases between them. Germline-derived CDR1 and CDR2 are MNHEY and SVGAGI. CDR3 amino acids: CASRSRDKNTGELFF. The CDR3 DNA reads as TGTGCCAGCAGATCCCGGGACAAGAACACCGGGGAGCTGTTTTTT.

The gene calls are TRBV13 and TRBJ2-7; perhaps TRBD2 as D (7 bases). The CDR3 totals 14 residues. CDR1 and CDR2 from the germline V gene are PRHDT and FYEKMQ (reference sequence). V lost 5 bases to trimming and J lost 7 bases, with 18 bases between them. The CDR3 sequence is CASSGQGGAREQYF. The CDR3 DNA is TGTGCCAGCAGCGGCCAAGGGGGGGCGCGTGAGCAGTACTTC.

CDR3 DNA sequence: TGTGCCAGCTCAACGATACGGAACTATGGCTACACCTTC. Residues: CASSTIRNYGYTF. The chain carries TRBV18 and TRBJ1-2; D not resolved. V gave up 5 bases and J gave up 2 bases, with 9 bases separating them. The CDR3 extends over 13 amino acids. The germline CDR1 and CDR2 sequences are KGHSH and LQKENI.

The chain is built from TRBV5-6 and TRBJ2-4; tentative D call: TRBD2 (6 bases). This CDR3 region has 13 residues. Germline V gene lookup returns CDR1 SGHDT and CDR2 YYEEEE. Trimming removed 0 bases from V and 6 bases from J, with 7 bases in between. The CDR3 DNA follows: TGTGCCAGCAGCTTGGTGGAGGGAAACATTCAGTACTTC. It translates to CASSLVEGNIQYF.